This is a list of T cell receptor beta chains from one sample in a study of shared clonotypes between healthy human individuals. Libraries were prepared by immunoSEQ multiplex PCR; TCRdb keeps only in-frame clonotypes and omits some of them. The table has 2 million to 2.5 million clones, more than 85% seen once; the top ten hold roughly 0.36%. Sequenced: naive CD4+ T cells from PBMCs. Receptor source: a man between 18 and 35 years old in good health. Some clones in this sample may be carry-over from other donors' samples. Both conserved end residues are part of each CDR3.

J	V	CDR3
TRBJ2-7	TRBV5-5	CASSLAQGFSYEQYF
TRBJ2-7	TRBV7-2	CASSLAPKGLGEQYF
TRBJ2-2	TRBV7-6	CASTRTSNTGELFF
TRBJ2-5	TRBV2	CASSAQRVQETQYF
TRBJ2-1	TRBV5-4	CASSGQGRLEQFF
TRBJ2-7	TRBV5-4	CASSGTVGTGGREQYF
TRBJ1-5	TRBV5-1	CASSLQGASNQPQHF
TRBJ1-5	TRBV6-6	CASMGRASNQPQHF
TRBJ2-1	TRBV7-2	CASSLNTYNEQFF
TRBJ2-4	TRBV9	CASSLGTSGRAKNIQYF
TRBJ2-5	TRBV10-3	CAISTSALAGGRETQYF
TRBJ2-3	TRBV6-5	CASSYSQREGDTQYF
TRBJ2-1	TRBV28	CASAIAGPYNEQFF
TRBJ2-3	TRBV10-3	CAISWGPLDTQYF
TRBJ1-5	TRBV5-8	CASRQKGVRGQPQHF
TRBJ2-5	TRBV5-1	CASSPTSGETQYF
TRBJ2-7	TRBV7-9	CASSPGLAINEQYF
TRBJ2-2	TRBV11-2	CASSLWGLAESNTGELFF
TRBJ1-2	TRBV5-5	CASSGGTAHPYGYTF
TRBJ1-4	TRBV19	CASSIGREKLFF
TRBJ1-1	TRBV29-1	CSVETVSRDTEAFF
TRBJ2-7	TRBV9	CASSVGGRESPYEQYF
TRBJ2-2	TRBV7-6	CASSLAGGTNTGELFF
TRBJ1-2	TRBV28	CASRRKGAGYGYTF
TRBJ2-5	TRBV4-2	CASSQVTPPGGDQYF
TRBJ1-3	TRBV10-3	CAISPGTLSGNTIYF
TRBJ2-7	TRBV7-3	CASSPNPREETYEQYF
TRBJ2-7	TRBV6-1	CASSEGNSGRISYEQYF
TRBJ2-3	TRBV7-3	CASSLEGRASTDTQYF
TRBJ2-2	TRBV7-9	CASRRGFTGELFF
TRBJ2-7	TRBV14	CASSQPFIGKGGQRHEQYF
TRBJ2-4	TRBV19	CASSIGGAKNIQYF
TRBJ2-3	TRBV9	CASSVAPGRGGDHVTDTQYF
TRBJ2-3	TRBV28	CASSAFGQSSDTQYF
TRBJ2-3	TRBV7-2	CASSSLAGGTAQYF
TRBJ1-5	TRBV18	CASSPTGTGSNQPQHF
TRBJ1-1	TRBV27	CASSLEGFNTEAFF
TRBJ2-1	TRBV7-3	CASSLRAGDLFYNEQFF
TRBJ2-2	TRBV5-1	CASSLFGGSPGELFF
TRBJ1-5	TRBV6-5	CASRSTASNQPQHF
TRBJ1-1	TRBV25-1	CASSSGTGIEAFF
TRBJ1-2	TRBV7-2	CASSEARGYTF
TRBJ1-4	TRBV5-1	CASSVGQVLNEKLFF
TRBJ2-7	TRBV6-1	CASSLLGTGSYEQYF
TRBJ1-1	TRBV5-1	CASSLGLGIRGGTEAFF
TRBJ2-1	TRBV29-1	CSGGLGTYNEQFF
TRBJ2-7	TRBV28	CASRPSGRGSYEQYF
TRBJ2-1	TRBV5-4	CASSPPGQNPTYNEQFF